Listed below are T cell receptor beta chains from one sample, sequenced in a study of blood T cell repertoires in COVID-19. Clones were sequenced by immunoSEQ multiplex PCR, and TCRdb holds only the in-frame ones, with some missing. The profile shows tens of thousands of clones, roughly 70% of them singletons. Sequencing used peripheral blood. These receptors were obtained from a woman aged 70 to 79 with acute or convalescent COVID-19. CDR3s include the opening cysteine and the closing phenylalanine or tryptophan. D genes are given only for firm matches. Clone sizes are given selectively: once, few, many, or a class where the clone is expanded.

j_gene | v_gene | abundance | d_gene | CDR3aa | CDR3nt
TRBJ1-5 | TRBV4-1 | once | . | CASSHGYSNQPQHF | TGCGCCAGCAGTCACGGGTATAGCAATCAGCCCCAGCATTTT
TRBJ2-2 | TRBV28 | once | TRBD1 | CASSSSRGITGELFF | TGTGCCAGCAGTTCCTCCAGGGGGATCACCGGGGAGCTGTTTTTT
TRBJ1-2 | TRBV6-5 | few | . | CASSLGPPRGGYTF | TGTGCCAGCAGCCTTGGACCCCCGCGGGGTGGCTACACCTTC
TRBJ1-3 | TRBV29-1 | . | . | CSAHGQLSGNTIYF | TGCAGCGCACACGGACAGCTCTCTGGAAACACCATATATTTT
TRBJ2-1 | TRBV4-3 | . | TRBD2 | CASSHSVLTSGSMDEQFF | TGCGCCAGCAGCCATTCCGTTCTGACTAGCGGGAGTATGGATGAGCAGTTCTTC
TRBJ1-1 | TRBV7-2 | . | TRBD1 | CASSSWKTGTGGSASF | TGTGCCAGCAGCTCATGGAAAACCGGGACAGGGGGATCAGCTTCCTTT
TRBJ2-7 | TRBV27 | . | . | CASQTGSGEQYF | TGTGCCAGCCAAACGGGTTCGGGCGAGCAGTACTTC
TRBJ2-1 | TRBV2 | . | TRBD2 | CASSDSGAGELRDEQFF | TGTGCCAGCAGTGATTCCGGCGCGGGGGAACTAAGGGATGAGCAGTTCTTC
TRBJ2-1 | TRBV9 | . | TRBD1 | CASSEGTGDLYNEQFF | TGTGCCAGCAGCGAAGGGACAGGGGACTTGTACAATGAGCAGTTCTTC
TRBJ1-5 | TRBV15 | medium-sized | . | CATSDIAGMGYQPQHF | TGTGCCACCAGCGACATAGCCGGGATGGGGTATCAGCCCCAGCATTTT
TRBJ2-3 | TRBV27 | . | TRBD1 | CASSWTGDTQYF | TGTGCCAGCTCATGGACAGGGGATACGCAGTATTTT
TRBJ1-1 | TRBV6-5 | once | TRBD1 | CASSYSISQGDTEAFF | TGTGCCAGCAGTTACTCGATTTCCCAGGGGGACACTGAAGCTTTCTTT
TRBJ2-3 | TRBV2 | . | . | CASSGGGLSTDTQYF | TGTGCCAGCAGTGGGGGGGGGCTTAGCACAGATACGCAGTATTTT
TRBJ2-3 | TRBV5-5 | . | . | CASSLLAGTDTQYF | TGTGCCAGCAGCTTACTAGCAGGCACAGATACGCAGTATTTT
TRBJ2-5 | TRBV29-1 | few | . | CSVEGASLQTQYF | TGCAGCGTTGAAGGGGCCAGTTTACAGACCCAGTACTTC
TRBJ1-5 | TRBV5-5 | . | . | CASSLRESQPQHF | TGTGCCAGCAGCTTGAGGGAGAGTCAGCCCCAGCATTTT
TRBJ2-7 | TRBV7-8 | few | . | CASSFSQGTGYEQYF | TGTGCCAGCAGCTTTTCTCAGGGGACGGGATACGAGCAGTACTTC
TRBJ1-1 | TRBV5-4 | . | . | CASSGGLETNTEAFF | TGTGCCAGCAGCGGAGGACTCGAGACGAACACTGAAGCTTTCTTT
TRBJ2-7 | TRBV25-1 | . | . | CASSDNYEQYF | TGTGCCAGCAGTGACAACTACGAGCAGTACTTC
TRBJ1-2 | TRBV7-8 | . | . | CASSLENTNYGYTF | TGTGCCAGCAGCTTAGAAAATACTAACTATGGCTACACCTTC
TRBJ1-1 | TRBV2 | . | . | CASSPGTHTEAFF | TGTGCCAGCAGTCCGGGTACCCACACTGAAGCTTTCTTT
TRBJ2-7 | TRBV28 | . | . | CASSFSGVPGGYEQYF | TGTGCCAGCAGTTTCAGCGGCGTACCCGGCGGCTACGAGCAGTACTTC
TRBJ2-3 | TRBV18 | . | . | CASSPQDSITDTQYF | TGTGCCAGCTCACCACAGGACAGCATCACAGATACGCAGTATTTT
TRBJ1-5 | TRBV20-1 | . | TRBD1 | CSASWGQGANQPQHF | TGCAGTGCTAGTTGGGGACAGGGGGCGAATCAGCCCCAGCATTTT
TRBJ2-1 | TRBV2 | . | . | CASSPVIGGNEQFF | TGTGCCAGCAGTCCGGTAATAGGGGGCAATGAGCAGTTCTTC
TRBJ1-4 | TRBV3-1/TRBV3-2 | . | TRBD1 | CASSLTGEREKLFF | TGTGCCAGCAGCCTAACAGGGGAAAGGGAAAAACTGTTTTTT
TRBJ2-1 | TRBV19 | . | TRBD2 | CASRTSGRGEQFF | TGTGCCAGCAGGACTAGCGGGAGAGGCGAGCAGTTCTTC
TRBJ2-5 | TRBV7-6 | . | . | CASSLLTQQGQETQYF | TGTGCCAGCAGCTTACTAACCCAACAGGGCCAAGAGACCCAGTACTTC
TRBJ2-3 | TRBV5-1 | once | TRBD1 | CASSSGQGVTDTQYF | TGCGCCAGCAGCTCCGGACAGGGAGTAACAGATACGCAGTATTTT
TRBJ1-4 | TRBV20-1 | . | . | CSAPLERLFF | TGCAGTGCCCCTTTGGAGAGACTGTTTTTT
TRBJ1-2 | TRBV6-6 | . | . | CASSYSSQGGYTF | TGTGCCAGCAGTTACTCGAGCCAGGGCGGCTACACCTTC
TRBJ1-1 | TRBV18 | . | . | CASSTGTNTEAFF | TGTGCCAGCTCAACAGGGACGAACACTGAAGCTTTCTTT
TRBJ1-5 | TRBV10-3 | once | . | CAISLDSSNQPQHF | TGTGCCATCAGCCTGGACAGTAGCAATCAGCCCCAGCATTTT
TRBJ1-5 | TRBV3-1/TRBV3-2 | . | TRBD1 | CASSQDGTGGQPQHF | TGTGCCAGCAGCCAAGACGGGACAGGGGGTCAGCCCCAGCATTTT
TRBJ1-5 | TRBV12-5 | once | . | CASGLDNWPQHF | TGTGCTAGTGGTTTGGATAATTGGCCCCAGCATTTT
TRBJ2-7 | TRBV24-1 | . | TRBD1 | CATGTGSYEQYF | TGTGCCACCGGGACAGGGAGCTACGAGCAGTACTTC
TRBJ1-6 | TRBV7-2 | . | . | CASSPWGGIGSPLHF | TGTGCCAGCAGCCCCTGGGGAGGGATAGGCTCACCCCTCCACTTT
TRBJ1-5 | TRBV18 | few | . | CASSPQGGGNQPQHF | TGTGCCAGCTCTCCCCAGGGAGGCGGCAATCAGCCCCAGCATTTT
TRBJ1-1 | TRBV7-8 | few | . | CASSLEWRNTEAFF | TGTGCCAGCAGCTTAGAATGGAGGAACACTGAAGCTTTCTTT